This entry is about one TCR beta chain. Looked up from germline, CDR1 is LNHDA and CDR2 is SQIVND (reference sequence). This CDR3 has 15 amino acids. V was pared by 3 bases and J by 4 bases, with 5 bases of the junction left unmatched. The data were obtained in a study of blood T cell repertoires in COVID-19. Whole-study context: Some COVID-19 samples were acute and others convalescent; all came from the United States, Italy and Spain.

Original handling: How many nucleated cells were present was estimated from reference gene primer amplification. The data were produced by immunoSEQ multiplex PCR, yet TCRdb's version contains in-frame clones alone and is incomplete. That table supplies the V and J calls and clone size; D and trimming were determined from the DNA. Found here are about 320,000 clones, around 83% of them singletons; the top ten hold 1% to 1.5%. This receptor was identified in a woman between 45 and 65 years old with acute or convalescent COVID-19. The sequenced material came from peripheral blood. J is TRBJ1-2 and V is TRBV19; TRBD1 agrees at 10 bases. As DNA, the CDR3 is TGTGCCAGTAGTATTGGGGGACAGGGGTTCTATGGCTACACCTTC. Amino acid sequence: CASSIGGQGFYGYTF.